This T cell receptor beta chain was sequenced in a study of blood T cell repertoires in COVID-19. For the study at large: The United States, Italy and Spain were the sources of the acute and convalescent COVID-19 samples.

Germline CDR1 reads SGDLS; CDR2 reads YYNGEE. The V and J ends lost 0 bases and 6 bases respectively, with 13 bases between them. This CDR3 region has 14 residues. Those enrolled in Seattle joined during active infection and were followed longitudinally afterward. Assay used: immunoSEQ multiplex PCR; TCRdb lists only in-frame clones, some missing. The top ten clones hold roughly 10% of a sample with some 260,000 clones, approximately 88% of them seen once. This clonotype was obtained from an older woman with COVID-19, enrolled during active disease. The chain couples TRBV9 to TRBJ2-7, with D maybe TRBD1 (5 bases). The sample taken for sequencing was peripheral blood. CDR3 sequence reads: CASSVGTGPVEQYF. In nucleotides, the CDR3 is TGTGCCAGCAGCGTAGGTACAGGCCCGGTCGAGCAGTACTTC.